A single sample gave rise to the 11 T cell receptor beta chains below, sequenced in a study of blood T cell repertoires in COVID-19. The table came from immunoSEQ multiplex PCR; TCRdb's copy has only in-frame clones and leaves some out. The sample lists 150,000 to 180,000 clones, approximately 85% seen once, with 0.63% in the top ten. The specimen was peripheral blood. The receptors were gathered from a man in his sixties with COVID-19, enrolled during active disease.

This chain connects TRBV6-5 to TRBJ1-1; 7 nucleotides line up with TRBD1. The CDR3 consists of 14 residues. V was pared by 0 bases and J by 4 bases, with 2 bases of the junction left unmatched. CDR1 and CDR2 from the germline V gene are MNHEY and SVGAGI. The CDR3 region is CASSYSTGSTEAFF. The CDR3 bases are TGTGCCAGCAGTTACTCGACAGGGAGCACTGAAGCTTTCTTT.

The gene calls are TRBV11-2 and TRBJ2-1; perhaps TRBD2 as D (5 bases). Trimming stripped 5 bases from V and 10 bases from J, with 21 bases between. Germline loops: CDR1 SGHAT, CDR2 FQNNGV. The CDR3 is 15 residues long. DNA of the CDR3: TGTGCCAGCAGCCGGGCGGATTACAACAAGCGGGAGCAGTTCTTC. It yields the protein CASSRADYNKREQFF.

This rearrangement joins TRBV7-3 to TRBJ2-7, with D unresolved. With 0 bases removed from V and 1 base from J, the gap between germline ends came to 7 bases. This CDR3 is 14 amino acids long. Looked up from germline, CDR1 is SGHTA and CDR2 is FQGTGA. The CDR3 DNA sequence: TGTGCCAGCAGCTTAACGCCGGGTTCCTACGAGCAGTACTTC. Translation: CASSLTPGSYEQYF. The entire variable domain, with the rest obtained from reference TRBV7-3 and TRBJ2-7, is as follows: GAGVSQTPSNKVTEKGKYVELRCDPISGHTALYWYRQSLGQGPEFLIYFQGTGAADDSGLPNDRFFAVRPEGSVSTLKIQRTERGDSAVYLCASSLTPGSYEQYFGPGTRLTVT.

The chain uses TRBV2 and TRBJ1-2; 10 nucleotides match TRBD1. The V gene's germline CDR1 is SNHLY and CDR2 FYNNEI. The CDR3 sequence is 14 residues long. After removal of 8 bases from V and 3 bases from J, the junction contained 6 bases not matched to a gene. CDR3 sequence: CASLGQGKYYGYTF. CDR3 DNA: TGTGCCAGCTTGGGACAGGGGAAATACTATGGCTACACCTTC.

The V gene is TRBV7-3, the J gene TRBJ2-3; 8 bases agree with TRBD2. CDR1 and CDR2 (germline): SGHTA, FQGTGA. V was clipped by 2 bases and J by 4 bases; unmatched bases: 5. The CDR3 sequence is 15 residues long. The DNA of the CDR3 is TGTGCCAGCAGCTTACGGACTAGCCCTCCAGATACGCAGTATTTT. Translating gives CASSLRTSPPDTQYF.

The V and J genes are TRBV6-5 and TRBJ1-2; D remains unclear. Deletions cut 6 bases from V and 3 bases from J, with 11 bases between. The CDR3 covers 13 residues. Per the germline V gene, CDR1 is MNHEY and CDR2 is SVGAGI. CDR3 sequence reads: CASSRQPHYGYTF. The CDR3, as DNA: TGTGCCAGCAGCCGACAACCCCACTATGGCTACACCTTC.

This rearrangement joins TRBV11-2 to TRBJ1-4; maybe TRBD1 (6 bases). From germline, CDR1 is SGHAT and CDR2 FQNNGV. The V gene lost 6 bases and the J gene lost 2 bases, with 16 bases spanning the gap. The CDR3 sequence is 16 residues long. The CDR3 bases are TGTGCCAGCAGGCTAGGGCTGGGGGCGACTAATGAAAAACTGTTTTTT. It specifies CASRLGLGATNEKLFF. The full variable domain, with the rest looked up from reference TRBV11-2 and TRBJ1-4, is EAGVAQSPRYKIIEKRQSVAFWCNPISGHATLYWYQQILGQGPKLLIQFQNNGVVDDSQLPKDRFSAERLKGVDSTLKIQPAKLEDSAVYLCASRLGLGATNEKLFFGSGTQLSVL.

The chain uses TRBV28 and TRBJ1-2; possible D gene TRBD1, 6 bases. The CDR3 sequence is 14 residues long. Trimming cost V 2 bases and J 0 bases, with 7 bases left between them. Germline V CDR1 and CDR2: MDHEN, SYDVKM. The CDR3 bases are TGTGCCAGCAGTTTAAGGACAGCTAACTATGGCTACACCTTC. Its translation: CASSLRTANYGYTF.

The rearrangement links TRBV15 to TRBJ2-7, with 12 bases that match TRBD1. The CDR3 totals 16 residues. V shed 3 bases, J shed 5 bases, and the junction held 8 bases outside the gene matches. Germline assignment: CDR1 LNHNV and CDR2 YYDKDF (reference sequence). The CDR3 DNA sequence: TGTGCCACCAGCAGGGAACCGGGACAGGGGGCTGACGAGCAGTACTTC. This gives the protein CATSREPGQGADEQYF.

V is TRBV5-6 and J is TRBJ1-6; 7 bases fit TRBD1. Trimming took 5 bases from V and 8 from J; bases not matched to a gene: 7. The CDR3 sequence is 14 residues long. Germline lookup yields CDR1 SGHDT and CDR2 YYEEEE. The CDR3 DNA is TGTGCCAGCAGGGGCAGGGGGAGAGATTCACCCCTCCACTTT. Protein sequence: CASRGRGRDSPLHF. Looking up the rest from reference TRBV5-6 and TRBJ1-6 gives the full variable domain: DAGVTQSPTHLIKTRGQQVTLRCSPKSGHDTVSWYQQALGQGPQFIFQYYEEEERQRGNFPDRFSGHQFPNYSSELNVNALLLGDSALYLCASRGRGRDSPLHFGNGTRLTVT.

The chain couples TRBV5-5 to TRBJ2-1, with 14 bases identical to TRBD2. Trimming removed 0 bases from V and 7 bases from J; junction bases left unmatched: 3. Germline assignment: CDR1 SGHKS and CDR2 YYEKEE (reference sequence). This CDR3 has 16 residues. CDR3 sequence: CASSLGLAGGQNEQFF. For the CDR3, the DNA is TGTGCCAGCAGCTTGGGACTAGCGGGGGGGCAGAATGAGCAGTTCTTC.